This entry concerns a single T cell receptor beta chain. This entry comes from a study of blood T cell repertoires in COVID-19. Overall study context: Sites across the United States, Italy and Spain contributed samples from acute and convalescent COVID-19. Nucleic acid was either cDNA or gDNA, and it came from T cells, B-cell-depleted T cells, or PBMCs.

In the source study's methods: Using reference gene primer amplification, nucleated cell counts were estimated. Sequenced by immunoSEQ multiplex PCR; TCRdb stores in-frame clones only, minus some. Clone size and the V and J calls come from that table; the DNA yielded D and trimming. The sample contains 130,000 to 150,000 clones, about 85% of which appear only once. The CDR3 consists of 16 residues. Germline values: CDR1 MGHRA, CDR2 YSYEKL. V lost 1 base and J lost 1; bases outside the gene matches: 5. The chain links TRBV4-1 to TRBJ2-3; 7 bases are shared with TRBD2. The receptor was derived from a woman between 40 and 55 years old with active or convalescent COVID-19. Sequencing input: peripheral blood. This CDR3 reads CASSQGRTSGTDTQYF. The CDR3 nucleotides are TGCGCCAGCAGCCAAGGGCGAACTAGCGGCACAGATACGCAGTATTTT.